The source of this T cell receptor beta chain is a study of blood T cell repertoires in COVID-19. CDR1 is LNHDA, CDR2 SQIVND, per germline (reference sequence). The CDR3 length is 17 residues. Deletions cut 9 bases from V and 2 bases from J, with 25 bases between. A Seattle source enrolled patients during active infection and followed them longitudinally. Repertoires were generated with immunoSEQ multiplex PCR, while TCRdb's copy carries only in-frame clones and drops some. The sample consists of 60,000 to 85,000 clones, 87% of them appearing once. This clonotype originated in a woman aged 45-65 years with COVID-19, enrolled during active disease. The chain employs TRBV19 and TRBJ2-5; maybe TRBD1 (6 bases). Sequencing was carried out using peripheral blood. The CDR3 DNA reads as TGTGCCAGCACAGCAGGGGCGTACCCGACGATTCAAGAGACCCAGTACTTC. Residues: CASTAGAYPTIQETQYF.